The clone carrying this TCR beta chain has at least ten counts. The antigen is unknown. Trimming pared 3 bases from V and 3 bases from J, leaving 30 bases between. CDR1 MDHEN and CDR2 SYDVKM come from the germline V gene. The CDR3 covers 20 residues. Time point in this sample: patch test 1, 2 weeks after DPC sensitization. Treatment in this sample: therapeutic diphenylcyclopropenone sensitization with weekly scalp DPC. Unfractionated whole blood yielded the extracted total RNA. From the RACE reads, TCRdb called clonotypes with MiXCR, one entry per CDR3 protein. The sample holds 350,000 or so distinct CDR3 sequences, about 7% seen once. The data belong to a study of human T cells and chemical hapten exposure. General observations from the study: Unchanged with DPC sensitization were TCRs above 1 in 1000 frequency.

This material consisted of whole blood, taken in connection with sensitization to the hapten diphenylcyclopropenone (DPC). V and J are TRBV28 and TRBJ2-7; D is uncertain. The receptor was derived from a woman between 18 and 29 years old with alopecia areata. Some clones in this sample may be carry-over from other donors' samples. CDR3 sequence (DNA): TGTGCCAGCAGTTTCCATGCGGTCTTGGGGAAGGCTACCGGCCTCTACGAGCAGTACTTC. Its protein is CASSFHAVLGKATGLYEQYF.